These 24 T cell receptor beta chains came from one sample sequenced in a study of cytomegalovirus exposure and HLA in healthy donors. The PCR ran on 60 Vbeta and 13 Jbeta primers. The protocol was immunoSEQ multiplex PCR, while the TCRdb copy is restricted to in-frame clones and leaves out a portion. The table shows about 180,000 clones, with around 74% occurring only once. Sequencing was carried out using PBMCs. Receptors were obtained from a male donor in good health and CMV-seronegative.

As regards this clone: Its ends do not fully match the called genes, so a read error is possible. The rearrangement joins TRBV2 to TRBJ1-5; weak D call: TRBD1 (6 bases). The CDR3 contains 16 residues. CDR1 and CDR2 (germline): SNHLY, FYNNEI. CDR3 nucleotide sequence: TGTGCCAGGGGCCATGGGGGCAGGTTAAGCAGTCAGCCCCAGCATTTT. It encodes CARGHGGRLSSQPQHF. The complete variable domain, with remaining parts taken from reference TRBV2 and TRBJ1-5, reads EPEVTQTPSHQVTQMGQEVILRCVPISNHLYFYWYRQILGQKVEFLVSFYNNEISEKSEIFDDQFSVERPDGSNFTLKIRSTKLEDSAMYFCARGHGGRLSSQPQHFGDGTRLSIL.

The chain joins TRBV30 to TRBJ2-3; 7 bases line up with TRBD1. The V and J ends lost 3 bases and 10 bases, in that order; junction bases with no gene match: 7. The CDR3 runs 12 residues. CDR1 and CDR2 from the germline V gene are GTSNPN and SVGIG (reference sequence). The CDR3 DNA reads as TGTGCCTGGAGCAATACAGGGGTGGCGCAGTATTTT. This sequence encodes CAWSNTGVAQYF.

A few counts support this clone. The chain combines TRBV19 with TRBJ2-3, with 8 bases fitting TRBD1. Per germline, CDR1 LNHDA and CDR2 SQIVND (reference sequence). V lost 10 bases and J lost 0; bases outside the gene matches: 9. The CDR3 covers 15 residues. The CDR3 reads CATKGQALSTDTQYF. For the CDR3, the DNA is TGTGCCACCAAGGGACAGGCTCTTAGCACAGATACGCAGTATTTT.

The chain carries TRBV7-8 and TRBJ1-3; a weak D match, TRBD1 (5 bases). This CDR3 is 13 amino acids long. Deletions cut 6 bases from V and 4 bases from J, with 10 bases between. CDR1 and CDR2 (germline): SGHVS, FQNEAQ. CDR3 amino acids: CASSHGGGNTIYF. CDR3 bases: TGTGCCAGCAGTCACGGGGGAGGAAACACCATATATTTT.

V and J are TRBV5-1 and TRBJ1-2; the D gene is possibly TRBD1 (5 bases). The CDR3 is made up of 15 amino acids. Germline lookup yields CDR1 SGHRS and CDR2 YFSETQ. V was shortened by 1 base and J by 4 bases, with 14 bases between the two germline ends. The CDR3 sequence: CASSLRDWDPYGYTF. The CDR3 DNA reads TGCGCCAGCAGCTTGAGGGACTGGGACCCCTATGGCTACACCTTC.

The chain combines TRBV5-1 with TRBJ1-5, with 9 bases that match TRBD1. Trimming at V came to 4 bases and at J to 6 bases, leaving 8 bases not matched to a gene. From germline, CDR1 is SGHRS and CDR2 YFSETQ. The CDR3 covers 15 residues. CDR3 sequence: CASSLQGAGGQPQHF. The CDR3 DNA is TGCGCCAGCAGCCTACAGGGGGCCGGGGGTCAGCCCCAGCATTTT.

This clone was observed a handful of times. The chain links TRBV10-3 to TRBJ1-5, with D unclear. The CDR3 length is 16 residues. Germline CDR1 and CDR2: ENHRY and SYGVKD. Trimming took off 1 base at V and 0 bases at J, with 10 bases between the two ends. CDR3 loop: CAISEWSGNSNQPQHF. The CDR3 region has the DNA TGTGCCATCAGTGAGTGGTCAGGCAATAGCAATCAGCCCCAGCATTTT.

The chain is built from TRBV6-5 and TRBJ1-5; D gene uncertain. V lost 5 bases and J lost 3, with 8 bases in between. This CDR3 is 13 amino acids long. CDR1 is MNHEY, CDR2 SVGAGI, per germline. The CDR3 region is CASSNRPNQPQHF. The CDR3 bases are TGTGCCAGCAGTAACAGACCCAATCAGCCCCAGCATTTT.

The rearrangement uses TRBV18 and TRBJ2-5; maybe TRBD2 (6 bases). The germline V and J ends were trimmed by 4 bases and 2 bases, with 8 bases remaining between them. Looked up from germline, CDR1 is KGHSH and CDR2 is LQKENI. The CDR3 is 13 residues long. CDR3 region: CASSLAEQETQYF. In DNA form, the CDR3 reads TGTGCCAGCTCACTAGCGGAACAAGAGACCCAGTACTTC.

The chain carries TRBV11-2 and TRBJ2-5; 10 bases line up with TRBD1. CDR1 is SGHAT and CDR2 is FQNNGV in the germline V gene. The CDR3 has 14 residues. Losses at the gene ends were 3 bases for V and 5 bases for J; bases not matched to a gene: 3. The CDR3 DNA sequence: TGTGCCAGCAGCTTCGGGACAGGGGAGGAGACCCAGTACTTC. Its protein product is CASSFGTGEETQYF.

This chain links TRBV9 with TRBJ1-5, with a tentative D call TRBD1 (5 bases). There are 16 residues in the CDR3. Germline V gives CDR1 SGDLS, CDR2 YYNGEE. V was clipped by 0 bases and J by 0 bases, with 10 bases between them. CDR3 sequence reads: CASSVGQGGSNQPQHF. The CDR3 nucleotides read TGTGCCAGCAGCGTAGGGCAGGGAGGTAGCAATCAGCCCCAGCATTTT.

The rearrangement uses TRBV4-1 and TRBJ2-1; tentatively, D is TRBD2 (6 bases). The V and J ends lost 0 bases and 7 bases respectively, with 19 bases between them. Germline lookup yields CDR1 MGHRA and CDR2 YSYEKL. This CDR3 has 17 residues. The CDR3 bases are TGCGCCAGCAGCCAAGAGTTCGGCGGGGTATACAATAATGAGCAGTTCTTC. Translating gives CASSQEFGGVYNNEQFF.

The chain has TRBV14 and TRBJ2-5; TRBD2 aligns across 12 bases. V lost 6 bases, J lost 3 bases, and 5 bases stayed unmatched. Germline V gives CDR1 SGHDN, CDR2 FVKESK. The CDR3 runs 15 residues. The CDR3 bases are TGTGCCAGCAGTCACCGACTAGCGGGGGAAGAGACCCAGTACTTC. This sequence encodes CASSHRLAGEETQYF.

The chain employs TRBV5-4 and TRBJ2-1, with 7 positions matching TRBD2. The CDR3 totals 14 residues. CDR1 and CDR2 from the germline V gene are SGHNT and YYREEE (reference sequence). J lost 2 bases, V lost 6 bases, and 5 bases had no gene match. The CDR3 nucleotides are TGTGCCAGCACCCCTAGCGGAACCTACAATGAGCAGTTCTTC. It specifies CASTPSGTYNEQFF.

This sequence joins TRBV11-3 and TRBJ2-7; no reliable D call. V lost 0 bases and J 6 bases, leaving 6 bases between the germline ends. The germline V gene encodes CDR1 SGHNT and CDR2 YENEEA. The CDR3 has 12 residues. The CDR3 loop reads CASSLDMSEQYF. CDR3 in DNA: TGTGCCAGCAGCTTAGATATGTCCGAGCAGTACTTC.

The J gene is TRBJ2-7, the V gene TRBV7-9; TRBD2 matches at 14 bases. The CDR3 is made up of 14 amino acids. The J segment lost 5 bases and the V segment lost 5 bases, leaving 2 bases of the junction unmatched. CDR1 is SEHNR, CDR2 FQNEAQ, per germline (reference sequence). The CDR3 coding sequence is TGTGCCAGCAGCGCGGGACTAGCGGGAGACGAGCAGTACTTC. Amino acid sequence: CASSAGLAGDEQYF.

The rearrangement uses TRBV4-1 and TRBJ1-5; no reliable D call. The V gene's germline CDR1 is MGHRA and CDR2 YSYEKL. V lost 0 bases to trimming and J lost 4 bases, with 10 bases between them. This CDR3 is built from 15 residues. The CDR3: CASSQDFLGNQPQHF. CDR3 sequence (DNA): TGCGCCAGCAGCCAAGATTTCCTAGGTAATCAGCCCCAGCATTTT.

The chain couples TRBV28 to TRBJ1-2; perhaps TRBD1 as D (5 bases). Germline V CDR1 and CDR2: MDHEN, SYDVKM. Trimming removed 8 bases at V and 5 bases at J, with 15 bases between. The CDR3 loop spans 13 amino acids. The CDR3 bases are TGTGCCAGCCTTTTCAGTGGGACTTATGGCTACACCTTC. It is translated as CASLFSGTYGYTF.

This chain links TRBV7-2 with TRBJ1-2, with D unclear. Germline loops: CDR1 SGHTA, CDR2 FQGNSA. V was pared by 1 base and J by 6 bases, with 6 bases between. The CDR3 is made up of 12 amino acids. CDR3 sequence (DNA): TGTGCCAGCAGCTTAGATAGAAATGGCTACACCTTC. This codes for CASSLDRNGYTF.

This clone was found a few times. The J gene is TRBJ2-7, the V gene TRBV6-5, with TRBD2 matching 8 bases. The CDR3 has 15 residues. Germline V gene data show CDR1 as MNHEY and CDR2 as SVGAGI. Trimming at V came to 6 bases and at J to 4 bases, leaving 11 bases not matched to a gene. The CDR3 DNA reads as TGTGCCAGCAGGGAACCGGGACTAGGAAGATACGAGCAGTACTTC. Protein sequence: CASREPGLGRYEQYF.

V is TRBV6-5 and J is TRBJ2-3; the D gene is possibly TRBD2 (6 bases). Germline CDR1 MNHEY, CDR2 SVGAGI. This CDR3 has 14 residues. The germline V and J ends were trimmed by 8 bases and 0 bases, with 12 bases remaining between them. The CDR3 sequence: CASGGAVSTDTQYF. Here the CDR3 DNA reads TGTGCCAGCGGCGGGGCAGTGAGCACAGATACGCAGTATTTT.

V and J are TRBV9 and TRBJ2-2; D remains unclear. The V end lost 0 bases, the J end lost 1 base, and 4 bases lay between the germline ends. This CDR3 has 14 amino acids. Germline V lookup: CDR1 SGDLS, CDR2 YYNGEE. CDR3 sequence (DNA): TGTGCCAGCAGCGTAGCGGTGAACACCGGGGAGCTGTTTTTT. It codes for CASSVAVNTGELFF.

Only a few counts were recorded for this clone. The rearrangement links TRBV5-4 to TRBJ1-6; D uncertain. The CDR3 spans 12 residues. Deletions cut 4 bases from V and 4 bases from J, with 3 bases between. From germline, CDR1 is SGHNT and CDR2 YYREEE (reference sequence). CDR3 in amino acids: CASSQYNSPLHF. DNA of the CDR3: TGTGCCAGCAGCCAATATAATTCACCCCTCCACTTT.

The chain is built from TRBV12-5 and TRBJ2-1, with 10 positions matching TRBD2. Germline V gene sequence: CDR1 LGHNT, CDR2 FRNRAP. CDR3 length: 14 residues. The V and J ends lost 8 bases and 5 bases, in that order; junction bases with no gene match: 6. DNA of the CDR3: TGTGCTAGTAGGTTAGCGGGGGGTCACAATGAGCAGTTCTTC. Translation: CASRLAGGHNEQFF.